Below are 30 T cell receptor beta chains sequenced from a single sample in a study of T cell responses to AZD1222 COVID-19 vaccine. Data came from immunoSEQ multiplex PCR; TCRdb stores just in-frame clones and leaves some out. The sample records 190,000 or so clones, 91% being singletons. Source: peripheral blood, taken 28 days after the second AZD1222 dose. Receptors originate from an adult who received the AZD1222 COVID-19 vaccine.

This clone occurred once. The V and J genes are TRBV12-3 or TRBV12-4 and TRBJ2-2, with D possibly TRBD2 on 5 matching bases. CDR3 length: 12 residues. Trimming took off 4 bases at V and 7 bases at J, with 7 bases between the two ends. This chain's CDR3 is CASSSAGGELFF. As DNA, the CDR3 is TGTGCCAGCAGTTCCGCGGGCGGGGAGCTGTTTTTT.

With respect to this clone: Its ends do not fully match the called genes, so a read error is possible. The DNA for the CDR3 is TGTGCTAGCAGCCCAGGGGGCTGGGGCACAGATACGCAGTATTTT. This translates into CASSPGGWGTDTQYF. J is TRBJ2-3 and V is TRBV7-7; TRBD1 aligns across 8 bases. Germline CDR1 and CDR2: SSHAT and FNYEAQ (reference sequence). CDR3 length equals 15 residues.

The V and J genes are TRBV5-1 and TRBJ2-5, with 8 bases matching TRBD2. The junction had 5 bases not matched to a gene; V was cut back by 2 bases and J by 5 bases. This CDR3 has 14 amino acids. Germline CDR1 is SGHRS and CDR2 is YFSETQ. The CDR3 sequence is CASSLRGRRETQYF. The CDR3 coding sequence is TGCGCCAGCAGCTTACGCGGGAGGAGGGAGACCCAGTACTTC.

The chain combines TRBV5-1 with TRBJ2-1, with D possibly TRBD1 on 7 matching bases. The CDR3 totals 15 residues. V lost 0 bases, J lost 3 bases, and 10 bases lay in between. The germline CDR1 and CDR2 sequences are SGHRS and YFSETQ. The CDR3 coding sequence is TGCGCCAGCAGCTTGGGCCAGGGGGGCTACAATGAGCAGTTCTTC. It specifies CASSLGQGGYNEQFF.

The V gene is TRBV30, the J gene TRBJ2-5, with D perhaps TRBD2 (6 bases). The CDR3 extends over 12 amino acids. The V gene lost 2 bases and the J gene lost 4 bases, with 8 bases spanning the gap. Germline CDR1 GTSNPN, CDR2 SVGIG (reference sequence). Here the CDR3 reads CAWSMGGETQYF. CDR3 sequence (DNA): TGTGCCTGGAGTATGGGAGGAGAGACCCAGTACTTC.

The V gene is TRBV3-1 (or the pseudogene TRBV3-2), the J gene TRBJ2-7; no definite D call. The length of the CDR3 is 13 residues. From germline, CDR1 is LGHDT and CDR2 YNNKEL (reference sequence). Trimming shortened V by 3 bases and J by 2 bases, and 8 bases separated the two germline ends. The CDR3: CASSHLGTYEQYF. CDR3 DNA: TGTGCCAGCAGCCATCTAGGGACCTACGAGCAGTACTTC.

The genes are TRBV6-5 and TRBJ1-5; D is perhaps TRBD1 (6 bases). The V gene lost 6 bases and the J gene lost 0 bases, with 12 bases spanning the gap. Germline CDR1 is MNHEY and CDR2 is SVGAGI. The CDR3 sequence is 15 residues long. The CDR3 DNA sequence: TGTGCCAGCAGGGAGGCAGGGGCTAGCAATCAGCCCCAGCATTTT. Translation gives CASREAGASNQPQHF.

The chain carries TRBV28 and TRBJ2-3; D not resolved. Trimming removed 8 bases from V and 2 bases from J, with 11 bases in between. The CDR3 contains 13 residues. Germline CDR1 MDHEN, CDR2 SYDVKM. CDR3 region: CASLQRLTDTQYF. The CDR3 coding sequence is TGTGCCAGCCTACAGCGCCTCACAGATACGCAGTATTTT.

This clone was seen a handful of times. The chain employs TRBV9 and TRBJ1-3; 10 bases are shared with TRBD1. CDR3 length: 18 amino acids. V shed 2 bases and J 1 base; nucleotides not matched to a gene: 9. CDR1 is SGDLS, CDR2 YYNGEE, per germline. The CDR3 protein is CASSVLGGTGASGNTIYF. The DNA of the CDR3 is TGTGCCAGCAGCGTCCTGGGAGGGACAGGGGCTTCTGGAAACACCATATATTTT.

The chain is built from TRBV10-2 and TRBJ1-5, with D hard to call. The V gene lost 2 bases and the J gene lost 5 bases, with 10 bases spanning the gap. The germline gives CDR1 WSHSY, CDR2 SAAADI. There are 14 residues in the CDR3. The DNA for the CDR3 is TGCGCCAGCAGTGAGGCCCAGGATCATCAGCCCCAGCATTTT. It yields the protein CASSEAQDHQPQHF.

This chain uses TRBV2 with TRBJ2-7, with D tentatively TRBD1 (6 bases). With 7 bases removed from V and 3 bases from J, the gap between germline ends came to 19 bases. The germline CDR1 and CDR2 sequences are SNHLY and FYNNEI. The CDR3 consists of 15 residues. This CDR3 reads CASKFRRDTYYEQYF. The CDR3 DNA reads TGTGCCAGCAAGTTCCGCCGGGACACTTACTACGAGCAGTACTTC.

This rearrangement joins TRBV5-1 to TRBJ1-1, with TRBD1 identical over 8 bases. The V segment lost 3 bases and the J segment 4 bases; nucleotides outside the gene matches: 8. The CDR3 runs to 15 residues. Germline V gives CDR1 SGHRS, CDR2 YFSETQ. CDR3 in DNA: TGCGCCAGCAGCTCCGACAGGGGAGTTATCACTGAAGCTTTCTTT. This encodes CASSSDRGVITEAFF.

The V and J genes are TRBV19 and TRBJ1-4; no clear D gene. The germline V gene has CDR1 LNHDA and CDR2 SQIVND (reference sequence). The CDR3 totals 15 residues. V was trimmed by 5 bases and J by 8 bases, leaving 18 bases between them. The CDR3 here is CASSRHGSQGEKLFF. The CDR3 region has the DNA TGTGCCAGTAGTCGCCACGGATCCCAAGGGGAAAAACTGTTTTTT. Complete variable domain (other parts from reference TRBV19 and TRBJ1-4): DGGITQSPKYLFRKEGQNVTLSCEQNLNHDAMYWYRQDPGQGLRLIYYSQIVNDFQKGDIAEGYSVSREKKESFPLTVTSAQKNPTAFYLCASSRHGSQGEKLFFGSGTQLSVL.

This clone showed up just once. The chain recombines TRBV7-8 with TRBJ2-5, with 10 bases fitting TRBD2. Unmatched junction bases numbered 10, after V lost 4 bases and J lost 5 bases. The V gene's germline CDR1 is SGHVS and CDR2 FQNEAQ. The CDR3 has 16 amino acids. CDR3 nucleotide sequence: TGTGCCAGCAGCTCAGGGCTAGCGGGAGCTCGGGAGACCCAGTACTTC. Its translation: CASSSGLAGARETQYF.

The J gene is TRBJ1-2, the V gene TRBV9; D is ambiguous. Germline V gene sequence: CDR1 SGDLS, CDR2 YYNGEE. Trimming pared 4 bases from V and 13 bases from J, leaving 26 bases between. This CDR3 contains 15 residues. The CDR3 loop reads CASSSLPAGAIRGTF. DNA for the CDR3: TGTGCCAGCAGCTCCCTCCCCGCAGGAGCCATAAGAGGCACCTTC.

The rearrangement uses TRBV5-1 and TRBJ2-6; 11 bases map to TRBD2. The V gene end was trimmed by 2 bases and the J gene end by 0 bases; junction bases not matched to a gene: 1. The CDR3 loop spans 17 amino acids. Germline CDR1 SGHRS, CDR2 YFSETQ. CDR3 bases: TGCGCCAGCAGCTTTAGCGGGAGGGACTCTGGGGCCAACGTCCTGACTTTC. Encoded protein: CASSFSGRDSGANVLTF.

For the CDR3, the DNA is TGTGCCAGCAGCTTAGGTGGCACGGCTAGAGCTGAGCAGTTCTTC. This encodes CASSLGGTARAEQFF. This chain uses TRBV11-3 with TRBJ2-1; D is ambiguous. Germline assignment: CDR1 SGHNT and CDR2 YENEEA. CDR3 length equals 15 residues. Trimming took off 1 base at V and 9 bases at J, with 16 bases between the two ends.

The chain has TRBV7-3 and TRBJ2-7; D ambiguous. The V gene's germline CDR1 is SGHTA and CDR2 FQGTGA. The CDR3 spans 13 residues. Trimming took off 4 bases at V and 9 bases at J, with 16 bases between the two ends. For the CDR3, the DNA is TGTGCCAGCAGCTGGACCCCTGGGGTAGGGCAGTACTTC. It is translated as CASSWTPGVGQYF.

The rearrangement links TRBV19 to TRBJ2-7; D is perhaps TRBD1 or TRBD2 (5 bases each). Per germline, CDR1 LNHDA and CDR2 SQIVND (reference sequence). The CDR3 totals 16 residues. V lost 6 bases, J lost 0 bases, and 18 bases lay in between. The CDR3 spells CASSDPRVGDSYEQYF. Here the CDR3 DNA reads TGTGCCAGTAGCGACCCTCGGGTGGGGGACTCCTACGAGCAGTACTTC.

The V gene is TRBV14, the J gene TRBJ1-2, with D perhaps TRBD1 (6 bases). Trimming took off 1 base at V and 4 bases at J, with 10 bases between the two ends. Germline V gene data show CDR1 as SGHDN and CDR2 as FVKESK. The CDR3 extends over 14 amino acids. This CDR3 is CASSQVRGGYGYTF. CDR3 nucleotide sequence: TGTGCCAGCAGCCAAGTAAGGGGGGGCTATGGCTACACCTTC.

This chain joins TRBV7-2 and TRBJ2-7; possibly TRBD2 for D (7 bases). V dropped 1 base and J dropped 7 bases, with 17 bases sitting between them. The length of the CDR3 is 15 residues. The germline gives CDR1 SGHTA, CDR2 FQGNSA. CDR3 nucleotides: TGTGCCAGCAGCTTAGAGGCGGGGGCTTATGGGGAGCAGTACTTC. Its protein product is CASSLEAGAYGEQYF.

This clone was found once. The V gene is TRBV2, the J gene TRBJ1-3; 9 nucleotides line up with TRBD1. The CDR3 sequence is 18 residues long. With 5 bases clipped from V and 0 bases from J, the junction kept 11 bases outside the gene matches. From germline, CDR1 is SNHLY and CDR2 FYNNEI. The CDR3 coding sequence is TGTGCCAGCAGTAACCGAGGGGGACAGGGAGTCTCTGGAAACACCATATATTTT. This gives the protein CASSNRGGQGVSGNTIYF.

V usage is TRBV24-1 and J usage is TRBJ2-3; 12 bases are a match to TRBD2. Trimming took 3 bases from V and 0 from J; bases not matched to a gene: 3. CDR3 size: 17 residues. Germline V gene data show CDR1 as KGHDR and CDR2 as SFDVKD. Here the CDR3 reads CATSDPSGRASTDTQYF. CDR3 bases: TGTGCCACCAGTGATCCTAGCGGGAGGGCTAGCACAGATACGCAGTATTTT.

The chain links TRBV7-6 to TRBJ1-5, with a possible D match to TRBD1 (5 bases). This CDR3 is 15 amino acids long. The germline V gene encodes CDR1 SGHVS and CDR2 FNYEAQ. The germline V and J ends were trimmed by 5 bases and 2 bases, with 13 bases remaining between them. The CDR3 sequence is CASSRGQDRNQPQHF. CDR3 in DNA: TGTGCCAGCAGCAGAGGACAAGACCGCAATCAGCCCCAGCATTTT.

The gene calls are TRBV4-2 and TRBJ1-6; D gene uncertain. The germline CDR1 and CDR2 sequences are LGHNA and YNFKEQ. This CDR3 has 14 amino acids. V shed 1 base and J shed 8 bases, with 9 bases lying between them. CDR3 nucleotides: TGTGCCAGCAGCCAAGGGCTGGTGGATTCACCCCTCCACTTT. Protein: CASSQGLVDSPLHF.

The chain recombines TRBV2 with TRBJ1-1; D remains unclear. V was shortened by 6 bases and J by 4 bases, with 12 bases between the two germline ends. Germline V gene sequence: CDR1 SNHLY, CDR2 FYNNEI. The CDR3 is 13 amino acids. CDR3 in DNA: TGTGCCAGCAGGAGAGCTCCGGCCACTGAAGCTTTCTTT. Translating it yields CASRRAPATEAFF.

The chain combines TRBV2 with TRBJ1-1; D call uncertain. Trimming left V 3 bases short and J 4 bases short, with 15 bases between. Germline loops: CDR1 SNHLY, CDR2 FYNNEI. This CDR3 is 15 amino acids long. The CDR3 DNA is TGTGCCAGCAGTGAGCGGGGATCCGGGAGCACTGAAGCTTTCTTT. It codes for CASSERGSGSTEAFF.

The chain links TRBV15 to TRBJ2-3; possibly TRBD1 for D (7 bases). The V gene lost 3 bases and the J gene lost 6 bases, with 10 bases spanning the gap. The germline gives CDR1 LNHNV, CDR2 YYDKDF (reference sequence). The CDR3 has 13 residues. CDR3 nucleotides: TGTGCCACCAGCAGTTCAGGGGGGGATACGCAGTATTTT. Translation: CATSSSGGDTQYF.

The chain is built from TRBV28 and TRBJ2-1; D perhaps matches TRBD1 (8 bases). The CDR3 length is 15 residues. V dropped 5 bases and J dropped 7 bases, with 18 bases sitting between them. The germline CDR1 and CDR2 sequences are MDHEN and SYDVKM. The CDR3 protein is CASSLSYRGGNEQFF. CDR3 coding DNA: TGTGCCAGCAGTCTAAGTTACAGGGGGGGGAATGAGCAGTTCTTC.

The rearrangement joins TRBV6-2 or TRBV6-3 to TRBJ1-5; D gene unclear. There are 13 residues in the CDR3. Trimming removed 4 bases at V and 4 bases at J, with 8 bases between. Germline V gives CDR1 MNHEY, CDR2 SVGEGT. DNA of the CDR3: TGTGCCAGCAGTTCCCGGAATAATCAGCCCCAGCATTTT. Translation: CASSSRNNQPQHF.